The 12 T cell receptor beta chains reported below all come from one sample, sequenced in a study of beta chain features in type 1 diabetes. Isolated RNA was reverse transcribed in full, so expressed TCRB transcripts were sequenced. The data were produced by immunoSEQ multiplex PCR, yet TCRdb's version contains in-frame clones alone and is incomplete. The sample yields 300,000 to 350,000 clones, less than 9.5% seen once. The sample comprised central memory CD4+ T cells from blood. The receptors come from a young woman in good health.

This clone came up a few times. V is TRBV6-5 and J is TRBJ2-2; 8 bases are a match to TRBD2. J gave up 5 bases and V 0 bases, and 5 bases lay outside the gene matches. The CDR3 sequence is 16 residues long. Per germline, CDR1 MNHEY and CDR2 SVGAGI. The CDR3 region has the DNA TGTGCCAGCAGTTACTCCGGACAGCGGGAGACCGGGGAGCTGTTTTTT. Translated: CASSYSGQRETGELFF.

This clone was picked up a small number of times. The CDR3 region has the DNA TGTGCCAGCAGTTCCAGGAAAGCTGGGGCCAACGTCCTGACTTTC. It specifies CASSSRKAGANVLTF. The rearrangement joins TRBV28 to TRBJ2-6; D remains ambiguous. The length of the CDR3 is 15 residues. Germline V CDR1 and CDR2: MDHEN, SYDVKM. V shed 4 bases and J shed 2 bases, with 9 bases lying between them.

The chain employs TRBV5-1 and TRBJ2-1; D not certain. The germline V gene has CDR1 SGHRS and CDR2 YFSETQ. This CDR3 has 16 residues. V dropped 0 bases and J dropped 0 bases, with 10 bases sitting between them. Here the CDR3 reads CASSLEFGVSYNEQFF. The DNA for the CDR3 is TGCGCCAGCAGCTTGGAGTTCGGAGTCTCCTACAATGAGCAGTTCTTC.

This clone was counted ten times or more. This chain links TRBV7-3 with TRBJ2-1; 7 bases align to TRBD1. The V gene end was trimmed by 5 bases and the J gene end by 7 bases; junction bases not matched to a gene: 8. Germline V lookup: CDR1 SGHTA, CDR2 FQGTGA. The CDR3 runs to 14 residues. DNA for the CDR3: TGTGCCAGCAGCCTCACGACAGGGTTTAATGAGCAGTTCTTC. This codes for CASSLTTGFNEQFF.

This chain uses TRBV10-3 with TRBJ2-3; D is ambiguous. The germline V gene has CDR1 ENHRY and CDR2 SYGVKD. This CDR3 spans 13 amino acids. V lost 3 bases and J lost 2, with 6 bases in between. Here the CDR3 DNA reads TGTGCCATCAGTGACTATTCCACAGATACGCAGTATTTT. This codes for CAISDYSTDTQYF.

This clone occurred a few times. V and J are TRBV5-1 and TRBJ2-3; D is unclear. CDR1 and CDR2 (germline): SGHRS, YFSETQ. With 4 bases removed from V and 3 bases from J, the gap between germline ends came to 12 bases. The CDR3 is 14 amino acids. CDR3 DNA sequence: TGCGCCAGCAGCGAAGGGCCCGTGACAGATACGCAGTATTTT. Amino acids: CASSEGPVTDTQYF.

The table lists this clone with many counts. J is TRBJ2-3 and V is TRBV6-4; D is possibly TRBD2 (6 bases). Trimming cost V 8 bases and J 1 base, with 28 bases left between them. The germline gives CDR1 MRHNA, CDR2 SNTAGT. CDR3 size: 19 residues. The CDR3 nucleotides read TGTGCCAGCCCCCCCTTTGGACAAGCGGGTATTCCTGGCACAGATACGCAGTATTTT. Its protein is CASPPFGQAGIPGTDTQYF.

In this sample, this clone turned up a few times. The rearrangement uses TRBV7-2 and TRBJ1-1; no reliable D call. CDR1 and CDR2 (germline): SGHTA, FQGNSA. CDR3 length: 13 residues. V lost 2 bases and J lost 1, with 5 bases in between. The CDR3 here is CASSLMGNTEAFF. CDR3 DNA: TGTGCCAGCAGCTTAATGGGGAACACTGAAGCTTTCTTT.

This clone was detected ten times or more. The rearrangement uses TRBV6-6 and TRBJ2-1; 10 bases are a match to TRBD2. With V trimmed by 6 bases and J by 5 bases, 7 bases remained unmatched. The V gene's germline CDR1 is MNHNY and CDR2 SVGAGI (reference sequence). This CDR3 region has 15 residues. CDR3 in amino acids: CASRYEREGNNEQFF. The DNA of the CDR3 is TGTGCCAGCAGATACGAGCGGGAGGGAAACAATGAGCAGTTCTTC.

This chain uses TRBV9 with TRBJ2-1, with D hard to call. This CDR3 has 16 residues. V gave up 0 bases and J gave up 2 bases, with 12 bases separating them. From germline, CDR1 is SGDLS and CDR2 YYNGEE. The CDR3 here is CASSVDPDPTYNEQFF. The CDR3 DNA reads TGTGCCAGCAGCGTAGATCCAGACCCGACCTACAATGAGCAGTTCTTC. Supplemented by reference TRBV9 and TRBJ2-1, the full variable domain reads DSGVTQTPKHLITATGQRVTLRCSPRSGDLSVYWYQQSLDQGLQFLIQYYNGEERAKGNILERFSAQQFPDLHSELNLSSLELGDSALYFCASSVDPDPTYNEQFFGPGTRLTVL.

The chain is built from TRBV7-3 and TRBJ2-3; 14 bases map to TRBD2. This CDR3 region has 17 residues. Germline assignment: CDR1 SGHTA and CDR2 FQGTGA. V was clipped by 1 base and J by 8 bases; unmatched bases: 8. The CDR3 DNA sequence: TGTGCCAGCAGCTTAAGTCCCGGGACTAGCGGGAGTGCTACGCAGTATTTT. As protein: CASSLSPGTSGSATQYF.

This clone appeared many times. The genes are TRBV6-5 and TRBJ2-1; D ambiguous. The germline V and J ends were trimmed by 0 bases and 5 bases, with 14 bases remaining between them. Germline V gene lookup returns CDR1 MNHEY and CDR2 SVGAGI. The CDR3 consists of 16 residues. The DNA for the CDR3 is TGTGCCAGCAGTTACTCGATCCAGTCTGTCGACAATGAGCAGTTCTTC. Translation: CASSYSIQSVDNEQFF.